Reported below is one TCR beta chain. It lacks a known antigen. Base qualities were left out, and no much larger clone turns up one base away. Explained via the paper, the time point label denotes: baseline before first vaccination. Samples from vaccinated people were obtained from the UK trials COV001 and COV002, which included a single-blind randomized controlled phase 2/3 trial of AZD1222 (ChAdOx1 nCoV-19) in healthy adults. For TCRbeta chain sequencing, PBMC samples from trial participants were taken at day 0 and at day 28 after the second dose. This entry belongs to a study of T cell responses to AZD1222 COVID-19 vaccine (dated by TCRdb to about 2021). At the level of the whole study: AZD1222 recipients given second doses at about 4 weeks or at about 12 weeks were pooled, since spike-specific TCR depth and breadth were not found to differ between the two schedules. Trial participants were enrolled into age subgroups of 18-55, 56-69 and 70-plus years, which contained 148, 28 and 57 TCR-sequenced participants, respectively. A total of over 230 trial participants underwent TCR sequencing, of whom approximately 210 received two doses of AZD1222 and some 26 received two doses of the MenACWY control vaccine. General conclusions and limits of the study: After two AZD1222 doses, both the breadth and the depth of spike-specific TCRs were significantly higher than at day 0 and than in MenACWY recipients. Participants were mostly white British, with more females than males. The authors suggested clonal diversity may have been underestimated. The 56-69-year group was small, and its depth increase did not reach significance, likely because of low power. Epitopes outside the regions mutated in the B.1.351 and B.1.1.7 variants were reportedly recognized by nearly half of the unique spike-specific TCRs. The whole spike protein was spanned by vaccine-associated CD4 TCRs, and dominant responses were seen in regions 160-218 and 743-854. Conclusions about previously exposed vaccinees were limited because only six or seven AZD1222 recipients were SARS-CoV-2 seropositive at baseline. No day 14 peak-response samples were available, so repertoires were characterized only after the peak T cell response.

The CDR3 regions of human TCRbeta chains were analyzed by immunosequencing. The original pipeline was this. TCRs in the repertoires were compared against a reference library of SARS-CoV-2-specific TCRs that had been generated with the MIRA antigen-specificity platform. Breadth was defined as the fraction of unique TCRs that were SARS-CoV-2-associated, and depth was defined as the fraction of total T cells that were SARS-CoV-2-associated. Each spike-specific TCR was assigned to its reactive spike region and to a CD4 or CD8 class using the MIRA data. Log10-transformed breadth and depth values were compared by one-way ANOVA with Sidak's multiple comparisons tests. TCRdb provides this immuneACCESS table in a form limited to in-frame rearrangements. Some clones are lacking; in checked studies, under half of them reflect an unresolved V gene, and why the rest are absent is not known. That table gives V, J and clone size, and the DNA gave D and trimming. The sample contains roughly 150,000 clones, 90% to 95% of them found a single time. Of the sample, about 3.8% is held by the ten largest clones.

This sequence originates from an adult in good health. Specimen: peripheral blood, collected on day 0 of AZD1222 vaccination.

This receptor carries the CDR3 CASKGGGNQPQHF. The DNA sequence is as follows: TGTGCCAGCAAGGGGGGGGGCAATCAGCCCCAGCATTTT. The V and J genes are TRBV28 and TRBJ1-5; the best D guess is TRBD1, with 6 bases matching. The CDR3, cysteine through phenylalanine, is 13 amino acids long. Solely the CDR3 DNA is kept, with 39 bases framed from the first base. V and J are truncated by 7 bases and 2 bases respectively, leaving an intervening sequence of 9 bases. The germline V gene provides CDR1 MDHEN and CDR2 SYDVKM.